This T cell receptor (beta chain) was identified in a study of CD8+CD57+ T cells in acquired aplastic anemia. Study details: Sorting CD4+ and CD8+ cells gave DNA averaging 3.2 ug.

CDR1 LNHDA and CDR2 SQIVND come from the germline V gene (reference sequence). With 2 bases removed from V and 0 bases from J, the gap between germline ends came to 11 bases. The CDR3 runs to 15 residues. In patients chosen for sequencing, flow cytometry had shown CD8+CD57+ cell expansion. Acquired aplastic anemia of severe grade affected all patients. As regards this clonotype: Its specificity is not known.

Genomic DNA, serving as template, underwent TCR beta VDJ and CDR3 profiling. MiXCR, run by TCRdb on the reads, gives a single entry per CDR3 protein. The data show 150,000 to 200,000 distinct CDR3 sequences, around 60% seen once. General study findings and limits: Both patients and controls carried the same twenty-nine CD8+ CDR3 sequences.

Specimen: sorted CD4+, CD8+, or CD8+CD57+ T cells (not recorded which) from PBMCs. The TCR comes from a human donor with aplastic anemia. This sequence joins TRBV19 and TRBJ2-7; D not resolved. The CDR3 loop reads CASSIPVGRSYEQYF. The CDR3 DNA follows: TGTGCCAGTAGTATACCCGTCGGGCGCTCCTACGAGCAGTACTTC.